This T cell receptor (beta chain) is drawn from a study of T cells of healthy individuals. MiXCR was run by TCRdb on the 5' RACE reads, yielding one entry per CDR3 protein. The data hold 40,000 to 65,000 distinct CDR3 sequences, with around 15% observed a single time. The CDR3 loop spans 15 amino acids. Germline CDR1 and CDR2: SGDLS and YYNGEE. V was trimmed by 0 bases and J by 2 bases, leaving 9 bases between them. The origin of this receptor is a human donor in good health. This chain uses TRBV9 with TRBJ1-5, with D possibly being TRBD1 (5 bases). Here the CDR3 DNA reads TGTGCCAGCAGCGTAGGTGAGGGGCGCAATCAGCCCCAGCATTTT. It translates to CASSVGEGRNQPQHF.